The next 28 T cell receptor beta chains were all read from a single sample in a study of shared clonotypes between healthy human individuals. Terminally differentiated effector memory CD45RA+ cells were excluded by CCR7 positive selection of CD45RO-negative cells. Assay: immunoSEQ multiplex PCR; the TCRdb copy retains only in-frame clones and omits some. The data show approximately 2,000,000 clones, roughly 93% seen once. Sequencing was carried out using naive CD8+ T cells from PBMCs. All receptors come from a man younger than 35 in good health. Some clones in this sample may be carry-over from other donors' samples.

This chain links TRBV30 with TRBJ1-2; 10 bases fit TRBD1. The V gene's germline CDR1 is GTSNPN and CDR2 SVGIG (reference sequence). This CDR3 comprises 16 residues. Trimming took 1 base from V and 4 from J; bases not matched to a gene: 9. CDR3 protein: CAWSGLGQGGGYGYTF. In DNA form, the CDR3 reads TGTGCCTGGAGTGGACTCGGACAGGGGGGAGGCTATGGCTACACCTTC. Full variable domain (missing parts from reference TRBV30 and TRBJ1-2): SQTIHQWPATLVQPVGSPLSLECTVEGTSNPNLYWYRQAAGRGLQLLFYSVGIGQISSEVPQNLSASRPQDRQFILSSKKLLLSDSGFYLCAWSGLGQGGGYGYTFGSGTRLTVV.

The chain couples TRBV19 to TRBJ2-7; 10 bases match TRBD1. The CDR3 length is 14 residues. Per germline, CDR1 LNHDA and CDR2 SQIVND (reference sequence). V lost 3 bases and J lost 6; bases outside the gene matches: 5. The CDR3 spells CASSIWDRGSEQYF. The DNA for the CDR3 is TGTGCCAGTAGTATTTGGGACAGGGGAAGCGAGCAGTACTTC.

Written as DNA, the CDR3 is TGTGCCAGCAGTTTAACCGGCAGGGGAGGGACCCAGTACTTC. Translation: CASSLTGRGGTQYF. This rearrangement joins TRBV27 to TRBJ2-5; D is tentatively TRBD1 or TRBD2 (6 bases each). In germline, CDR1 is MNHEY, CDR2 SMNVEV (reference sequence). The CDR3 length is 14 residues. Trimming left V 2 bases short and J 7 bases short, with 14 bases between.

The chain recombines TRBV7-2 with TRBJ2-7, with TRBD2 identical over 8 bases. The ends lost 0 bases at V and 2 bases at J; junction bases unmatched: 6. Germline loops: CDR1 SGHTA, CDR2 FQGNSA. The length of the CDR3 is 16 residues. The CDR3 DNA reads as TGTGCCAGCAGCTTAGCGCTGGCGGGAGGTACCTACGAGCAGTACTTC. This translates into CASSLALAGGTYEQYF. Drawing the rest from reference TRBV7-2 and TRBJ2-7, the complete variable domain is GAGVSQSPSNKVTEKGKDVELRCDPISGHTALYWYRQSLGQGLEFLIYFQGNSAPDKSGLPSDRFSAERTGGSVSTLTIQRTQQEDSAVYLCASSLALAGGTYEQYFGPGTRLTVT.

This chain links TRBV19 with TRBJ2-7; 8 nucleotides line up with TRBD2. CDR3 length equals 17 residues. With V trimmed by 1 base and J by 4 bases, 12 bases remained unmatched. Germline V lookup: CDR1 LNHDA, CDR2 SQIVND (reference sequence). The CDR3 protein is CASSIGVTGGPSYEQYF. CDR3 sequence (DNA): TGTGCCAGTAGTATAGGCGTGACGGGAGGGCCCTCGTACGAGCAGTACTTC.

This chain uses TRBV18 with TRBJ2-1; TRBD1 agrees at 10 bases. The CDR3 has 16 residues. The ends lost 2 bases at V and 3 bases at J; junction bases unmatched: 4. Germline loops: CDR1 KGHSH, CDR2 LQKENI. In nucleotides, the CDR3 is TGTGCCAGCTCACCATGGGGGACAGGGGACTACAATGAGCAGTTCTTC. It translates to CASSPWGTGDYNEQFF. Together with reference TRBV18 and TRBJ2-1, the CDR3 gives the full variable domain: NAGVMQNPRHLVRRRGQEARLRCSPMKGHSHVYWYRQLPEEGLKFMVYLQKENIIDESGMPKERFSAEFPKEGPSILRIQQVVRGDSAAYFCASSPWGTGDYNEQFFGPGTRLTVL.

Concerning this clone itself: Other DNA sequences within the sample encode an identical CDR3. The chain has TRBV28 and TRBJ1-1; perhaps TRBD1 as D (5 bases). The CDR3 contains 14 residues. The V end was cut by 0 bases, the J end by 3 bases, with 8 bases between. Looked up from germline, CDR1 is MDHEN and CDR2 is SYDVKM. The CDR3 loop reads CASSLWGEDTEAFF. CDR3 bases: TGTGCCAGCAGTTTATGGGGGGAAGACACTGAAGCTTTCTTT.

The chain joins TRBV7-9 to TRBJ2-1, with D possibly being TRBD1 or TRBD2 (5 bases each). The germline V and J ends were trimmed by 5 bases and 6 bases, with 17 bases remaining between them. In germline, CDR1 is SEHNR, CDR2 FQNEAQ (reference sequence). The CDR3 is 15 residues long. The chain's CDR3 is CASSTTGTESNEQFF. The CDR3, as DNA: TGTGCCAGCAGCACGACCGGGACGGAAAGCAATGAGCAGTTCTTC.

The V gene is TRBV9, the J gene TRBJ2-2; 8 bases agree with TRBD1. The J segment lost 4 bases and the V segment lost 5 bases, leaving 13 bases of the junction unmatched. Germline values: CDR1 SGDLS, CDR2 YYNGEE. This CDR3 region has 17 residues. CDR3 sequence (DNA): TGTGCCAGCAGGAGCCAACGAGGACAGGGTACCACCGGGGAGCTGTTTTTT. It translates to CASRSQRGQGTTGELFF.

The chain uses TRBV7-9 and TRBJ2-6; D gene ambiguous. The CDR3 totals 18 residues. Germline CDR1 and CDR2: SEHNR and FQNEAQ (reference sequence). The V end was cut by 4 bases, the J end by 0 bases, with 16 bases between. The CDR3 DNA follows: TGTGCCAGCAGCTCGCTTCAGACGGACCCCTCTGGGGCCAACGTCCTGACTTTC. Its protein is CASSSLQTDPSGANVLTF. The full variable domain, with the rest looked up from reference TRBV7-9 and TRBJ2-6, is DTGVSQNPRHKITKRGQNVTFRCDPISEHNRLYWYRQTLGQGPEFLTYFQNEAQLEKSRLLSDRFSAERPKGSFSTLEIQRTEQGDSAMYLCASSSLQTDPSGANVLTFGAGSRLTVL.

V gene TRBV5-4 combines with J gene TRBJ1-6, with D hard to call. V lost 0 bases to trimming and J lost 7 bases, with 14 bases between them. CDR1 is SGHNT and CDR2 is YYREEE in the germline V gene (reference sequence). The CDR3 contains 16 residues. CDR3 sequence: CASSLVSHSLNSPLHF. CDR3 bases: TGTGCCAGCAGCTTGGTGTCGCACTCGTTAAATTCACCCCTCCACTTT.

Worth noting for this clone: Other DNA sequences within the sample encode an identical CDR3. This chain links TRBV5-1 with TRBJ2-7, with a possible D match to TRBD2 (6 bases). The CDR3 totals 15 residues. CDR1 and CDR2 from the germline V gene are SGHRS and YFSETQ. Trimming pared 0 bases from V and 3 bases from J, leaving 13 bases between. In nucleotides, the CDR3 is TGCGCCAGCAGCTTGGGTGGGGGGAGTAGCTACGAGCAGTACTTC. Its protein is CASSLGGGSSYEQYF.

In DNA form, the CDR3 reads TGTGCCAGCAGTCCTAACACTATCTACGAGCAGTACTTC. Translation: CASSPNTIYEQYF. The chain uses TRBV27 and TRBJ2-7; D not certain. V was clipped by 5 bases and J by 3 bases, with 11 bases between them. This CDR3 comprises 13 residues. In germline, CDR1 is MNHEY, CDR2 SMNVEV (reference sequence).

This chain's CDR3 is CASSYPGDEQYF. The DNA for the CDR3 is TGTGCCAGCAGTTACCCTGGGGACGAGCAGTACTTC. The chain couples TRBV6-5 to TRBJ2-7; the D is unclear. This CDR3 region has 12 residues. The V and J ends lost 2 bases and 5 bases respectively, with 7 bases between them. Germline V gene data show CDR1 as MNHEY and CDR2 as SVGAGI.

The chain recombines TRBV6-5 with TRBJ1-4; tentatively, D is TRBD1 (6 bases). Germline-derived CDR1 and CDR2 are MNHEY and SVGAGI. The CDR3 contains 14 residues. V was pared by 6 bases and J by 7 bases, with 15 bases between. In nucleotides, the CDR3 is TGTGCCAGCAGCTTACTCGGCAGGGGTGAAAAACTGTTTTTT. It translates to CASSLLGRGEKLFF.

J is TRBJ2-7 and V is TRBV9; TRBD2 matches 11 bases. Germline values: CDR1 SGDLS, CDR2 YYNGEE. Trimming at V came to 6 bases and at J to 3 bases, leaving 8 bases not matched to a gene. The CDR3 has 15 residues. The CDR3 loop is CASNTGTSGFYEQYF. CDR3 DNA: TGTGCCAGCAACACCGGGACTAGCGGATTCTACGAGCAGTACTTC.

This chain joins TRBV11-3 and TRBJ2-1, with 10 bases that match TRBD2. The ends lost 1 base at V and 8 bases at J; junction bases unmatched: 5. Germline CDR1 and CDR2: SGHNT and YENEEA. This CDR3 contains 15 residues. CDR3 DNA sequence: TGTGCCAGCAGCTTAGCAGCGGGAGGGGGCCATGAGCAGTTCTTC. It specifies CASSLAAGGGHEQFF.

The chain recombines TRBV7-9 with TRBJ2-6; weak D call: TRBD1 (6 bases). Germline V gene sequence: CDR1 SEHNR, CDR2 FQNEAQ (reference sequence). The germline V and J ends were trimmed by 3 bases and 0 bases, with 12 bases remaining between them. This CDR3 is built from 17 residues. The CDR3 DNA is TGTGCCAGCAGCTTGATGGACAGCCGCTCTGGGGCCAACGTCCTGACTTTC. It translates to CASSLMDSRSGANVLTF.

The V and J genes are TRBV7-8 and TRBJ1-5, with 7 nucleotides matching TRBD1. There are 11 residues in the CDR3. With 4 bases clipped from V and 9 bases from J, the junction kept 0 bases outside the gene matches. Germline assignment: CDR1 SGHVS and CDR2 FQNEAQ. This CDR3 reads CASSSGGPQHF. CDR3 nucleotides: TGTGCCAGCAGCTCAGGGGGGCCCCAGCATTTT.

J is TRBJ2-7 and V is TRBV10-3; the D is unclear. The CDR3 runs to 11 residues. V lost 6 bases, J lost 3 bases, and 6 bases lay in between. Germline values: CDR1 ENHRY, CDR2 SYGVKD. The CDR3 region is CAISQNYEQYF. CDR3 DNA sequence: TGTGCCATCAGCCAGAACTACGAGCAGTACTTC.

The V gene is TRBV10-2, the J gene TRBJ2-7; 7 nucleotides match TRBD1. The CDR3 is 15 amino acids. CDR1 WSHSY and CDR2 SAAADI come from the germline V gene. V lost 7 bases and J lost 4; bases outside the gene matches: 13. The CDR3 nucleotides read TGCGCCAGCATAAGTCCGGGACAGCCGCTGTACGAGCAGTACTTC. It translates to CASISPGQPLYEQYF.

V and J are TRBV7-8 and TRBJ2-3; D may correspond to TRBD1 or TRBD2 (5 bases each). The CDR3 contains 16 residues. V lost 5 bases, J lost 0 bases, and 15 bases lay in between. In germline, CDR1 is SGHVS, CDR2 FQNEAQ. In nucleotides, the CDR3 is TGTGCCAGCAGCGGGTGGGACCACCATAGCACAGATACGCAGTATTTT. This codes for CASSGWDHHSTDTQYF.

This sequence joins TRBV27 and TRBJ2-7, with TRBD1 identical over 7 bases. Germline V gene lookup returns CDR1 MNHEY and CDR2 SMNVEV (reference sequence). This CDR3 comprises 16 residues. Trimming took 4 bases from V and 4 from J; bases not matched to a gene: 13. The chain's CDR3 is CASSSSWGQFTYEQYF. The CDR3 coding sequence is TGTGCCAGCAGTTCCTCCTGGGGACAGTTTACGTACGAGCAGTACTTC.

The V and J genes are TRBV27 and TRBJ2-1; D gene ambiguous. CDR3 length equals 16 residues. The germline V and J ends were trimmed by 6 bases and 10 bases, with 25 bases remaining between them. From germline, CDR1 is MNHEY and CDR2 SMNVEV (reference sequence). This chain's CDR3 is CASSPVAYLRSKEQFF. DNA for the CDR3: TGTGCCAGCAGCCCAGTAGCTTATCTTCGTTCCAAGGAGCAGTTCTTC.

V gene TRBV13 combines with J gene TRBJ2-1, with TRBD2 matching 8 bases. Germline-derived CDR1 and CDR2 are PRHDT and FYEKMQ (reference sequence). With V trimmed by 6 bases and J by 0 bases, 4 bases remained unmatched. CDR3 length: 15 amino acids. The chain's CDR3 is CASSTSGSSYNEQFF. In nucleotides, the CDR3 is TGTGCCAGCAGTACTAGCGGAAGCTCCTACAATGAGCAGTTCTTC.

V usage is TRBV27 and J usage is TRBJ2-1; TRBD2 matches 12 bases. Germline CDR1 and CDR2: MNHEY and SMNVEV (reference sequence). The CDR3 runs to 15 residues. Unmatched junction bases numbered 6, after V lost 5 bases and J lost 7 bases. CDR3 sequence: CASSQLAGGQNEQFF. CDR3 DNA sequence: TGTGCCAGCAGTCAACTAGCGGGAGGTCAAAATGAGCAGTTCTTC.

The chain links TRBV5-6 to TRBJ2-5, with TRBD1 identical over 7 bases. The V and J ends lost 0 bases and 5 bases, in that order; junction bases with no gene match: 4. CDR1 is SGHDT and CDR2 is YYEEEE in the germline V gene. This CDR3 comprises 14 residues. The CDR3 is CASSLVTGVETQYF. In nucleotides, the CDR3 is TGTGCCAGCAGCTTGGTTACAGGGGTGGAGACCCAGTACTTC.

The chain uses TRBV9 and TRBJ2-5, with D maybe TRBD1 (6 bases). The CDR3 is 16 residues long. The germline gives CDR1 SGDLS, CDR2 YYNGEE. V lost 3 bases, J lost 0 bases, and 15 bases lay in between. CDR3 loop: CASSDRDTGDQETQYF. DNA for the CDR3: TGTGCCAGCAGCGACCGGGACACAGGAGACCAAGAGACCCAGTACTTC.